One sample yielded the 2 T cell receptor beta chains listed below, sequenced in a study of T cells in localized non-small cell lung cancer. The data were produced by immunoSEQ multiplex PCR, yet TCRdb's version contains in-frame clones alone and is incomplete. The sample lists tens of thousands of clones, almost 85% occurring once. Source: peripheral blood, taken before any cancer treatment. The receptors originated from a female donor older than 55 with stage I lung adenocarcinoma.

This clone was observed a single time. The CDR3: CASSLEGTVNTEAFF. The CDR3 nucleotides are TGTGCCAGCAGCTTGGAAGGGACAGTAAACACTGAAGCTTTCTTT. The J gene is TRBJ1-1, the V gene TRBV5-6; 7 bases align to TRBD1. This CDR3 region has 15 residues. V was clipped by 0 bases and J by 2 bases; unmatched bases: 4. Germline V gene sequence: CDR1 SGHDT, CDR2 YYEEEE. The full variable domain, in which reference TRBV5-6 and TRBJ1-1 provide the parts outside the CDR3, is DAGVTQSPTHLIKTRGQQVTLRCSPKSGHDTVSWYQQALGQGPQFIFQYYEEEERQRGNFPDRFSGHQFPNYSSELNVNALLLGDSALYLCASSLEGTVNTEAFFGQGTRLTVV.

The chain carries TRBV5-4 and TRBJ1-1; D is ambiguous. In germline, CDR1 is SGHNT, CDR2 YYREEE (reference sequence). The ends were cut back, 5 bases at V and 1 base at J, with 15 bases in the middle. This CDR3 is built from 15 residues. The CDR3, as DNA: TGTGCCAGCAGTACGGCCCTGGGCAGGAACACTGAAGCTTTCTTT. Amino acid sequence: CASSTALGRNTEAFF. Variable domain in full (rest from reference TRBV5-4 and TRBJ1-1): ETGVTQSPTHLIKTRGQQVTLRCSSQSGHNTVSWYQQALGQGPQFIFQYYREEENGRGNFPPRFSGLQFPNYSSELNVNALELDDSALYLCASSTALGRNTEAFFGQGTRLTVV.